This TCR beta chain is drawn from a study of blood T cell repertoires in COVID-19. Whole-study context: Samples of COVID-19 (acute and convalescent) were obtained from the United States, Italy and Spain. T cells, B-cell-depleted T cells, or PBMCs provided the cDNA or gDNA that served as material.

In the original workflow: How many nucleated cells were present was estimated from reference gene primer amplification. Only in-frame clones appear in the TCRdb table, and some are missing; sequencing was by immunoSEQ multiplex PCR. V and J calls and clone size are given by that table; D and trimming were obtained from the DNA. This sample has roughly 480,000 clones, with 80% to 90% found just once. Germline CDR1 is GTSNPN and CDR2 is SVGIG (reference sequence). The V and J ends lost 5 bases and 5 bases, in that order; junction bases with no gene match: 5. The length of the CDR3 is 13 residues. Sequencing was carried out using peripheral blood. The chain is built from TRBV30 and TRBJ2-1, with 8 bases fitting TRBD2. This clonotype was sampled from a man between 18 and 29 years old with COVID-19, enrolled during active disease. The CDR3 region has the DNA TGTGCCTGGCATGGACTAGCTAACAATGAGCAGTTCTTC. Translation: CAWHGLANNEQFF.